This TCR beta chain was sequenced for a study of T cell clonotyping in hematopoietic cell transplantation. General study findings and limits: Few recipient clonotypes overlapped donors; over 95% were de novo at given depth.

This sample's time point: recipient sample about 28 days before transplant, after cytoreduction. Trimming pared 3 bases from V and 5 bases from J, leaving 13 bases between. The germline CDR1 and CDR2 sequences are SGHTA and FQGNSA. This CDR3 has 14 amino acids. The table came from immunoSEQ multiplex PCR; TCRdb's copy has only in-frame clones and leaves some out. The sample has tens of thousands of clones, 90% to 97% seen once; the top ten hold under 2%. A note on this clone: The antigen is undetermined.

This receptor was taken from a woman aged 45-59 years with acute myeloid leukemia. Some clones in this sample may be carry-over from other donors' samples. The specimen was peripheral blood mononuclear cells, collected before stem cell transplant. The rearrangement joins TRBV7-2 to TRBJ2-5; D unresolved. The CDR3 sequence: CASSFPGRPETQYF. DNA of the CDR3: TGTGCCAGCAGCTTCCCAGGACGTCCCGAGACCCAGTACTTC.